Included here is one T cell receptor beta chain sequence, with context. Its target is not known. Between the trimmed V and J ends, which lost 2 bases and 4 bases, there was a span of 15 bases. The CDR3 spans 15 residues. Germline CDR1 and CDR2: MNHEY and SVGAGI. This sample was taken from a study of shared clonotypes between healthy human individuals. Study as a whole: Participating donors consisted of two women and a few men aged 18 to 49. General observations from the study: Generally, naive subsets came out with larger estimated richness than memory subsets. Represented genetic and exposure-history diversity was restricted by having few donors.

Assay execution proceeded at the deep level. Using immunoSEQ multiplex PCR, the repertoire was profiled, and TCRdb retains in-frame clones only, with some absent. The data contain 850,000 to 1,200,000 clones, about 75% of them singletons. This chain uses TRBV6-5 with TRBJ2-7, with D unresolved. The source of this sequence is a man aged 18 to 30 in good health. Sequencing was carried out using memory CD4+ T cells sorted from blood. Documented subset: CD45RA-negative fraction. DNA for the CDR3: TGTGCCAGCAGTTACCCCCGACTGGAAAGGTACGAGCAGTACTTC. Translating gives CASSYPRLERYEQYF.